This T cell receptor (beta chain) was sequenced during a study of OX40 agonist ivuxolimab in advanced cancers. The study in broad terms: Ivuxolimab, which targeted the costimulatory receptor OX40 (CD134), was an agonistic, fully human IgG2 monoclonal antibody. Intravenous ivuxolimab was administered to patients every 2 weeks at six dose levels: 0.01, 0.1, 0.3, 1.5, 3 and 10 mg/kg. Of the approximately 50 dose-escalation patients, hepatocellular carcinoma was present in about 20, melanoma in around 15, renal cell carcinoma in 9 and head and neck cancer in 9. In the dose-escalation cohort, around four fifths of patients were male, and the mean age was around 60 years, with a range of roughly 23 to 85. Prior anti-PD-1, anti-PD-L1 or anti-CTLA-4 therapy was permitted, and about 40% of dose-escalation patients had received checkpoint inhibitors. Partial responses were achieved by three dose-escalation patients, of whom one had hepatocellular carcinoma and two had cutaneous melanoma. Peripheral TCRbeta sequencing aimed to test whether ivuxolimab altered TCR sequence diversity and caused clonal T-cell expansion. The paper describes the monotherapy dose-escalation part (N = 52 patients) of the phase I trial of ivuxolimab.

Patients with autoimmune disease history or receiving systemic immunosuppression were excluded from the trial. Peripheral blood for TCR sequencing was drawn from every dose cohort at baseline, at cycle 4 day 1 and at cycle 7 day 1. Samples came from an open-label, multicenter, first-in-human phase I dose-escalation trial of ivuxolimab. Adults with locally advanced or metastatic melanoma, renal cell, hepatocellular, or head and neck squamous cell carcinoma were enrolled in the trial. Before TCR sequencing, CD4+ and CD8+ T cells were separately sorted from peripheral blood. Details on this clone: Its antigen specificity is not known. There are no base qualities to consult, and no much larger clone falls within one base.

Genomic DNA was isolated from the sorted cells so that the TCRbeta CDR3 region could be sequenced. TCRbeta CDR3 regions were sequenced using the immunoSEQ Assay. What TCRdb holds here is the immuneACCESS table cut down to in-frame rearrangements. Part of the clones is not present; checked against another copy, under half of the missing clones reflect an unresolved V gene, and the others are unexplained. For this sample there are 35,000 to 40,000 clones; 60% to 85% appear just once. About 8.8% of the sample rests with the top ten. Overall study outcomes, separate from this receptor: The antigen specificity of the clonally expanded peripheral T cells was not determined. After ivuxolimab, CD8+ T cells had more expanded clones than CD4+ T cells on average. Partial responders in the 0.1-3.0 mg/kg groups had among the lowest normalized peripheral clonal expansion, especially among CD8+ T cells. At doses of 0.1 to 3.0 mg/kg, clonal expansion of both CD4+ and CD8+ T cells in blood was seen between baseline and week 6. Low levels of normalized T-cell clonal expansion were also shown by some nonresponding patients.

V lost 6 bases and J lost 1 base; the stretch between them is 9 bases long. CDR1 and CDR2 were assigned from the germline V gene (reference sequence) as PRHDT and FYEKMQ. The CDR3 numbers 14 residues from cysteine through phenylalanine. CDR3 DNA only is kept here, 42 bases in frame from base 1. Recombination joined TRBV13 with TRBJ2-2, with the identity of the D gene unclear. This TCR came from an adult with an advanced solid tumor such as melanoma, head and neck, liver or kidney cancer. Sequences were derived from CD4+ or CD8+ T cells sorted from blood, sampled in a trial of the OX40 agonist ivuxolimab. The CDR3 is CASRKLRNTGELFF. The nucleotide sequence is TGTGCCAGCAGAAAGCTACGGAACACCGGGGAGCTGTTTTTT. Here the CDR3 is joined to the reference TRBV13 and TRBJ2-2 genes, and the full variable domain is: AAGVIQSPRHLIKEKRETATLKCYPIPRHDTVYWYQQGPGQDPQFLISFYEKMQSDKGSIPDRFSAQQFSDYHSELNMSSLELGDSALYFCASRKLRNTGELFFGEGSRLTVL.